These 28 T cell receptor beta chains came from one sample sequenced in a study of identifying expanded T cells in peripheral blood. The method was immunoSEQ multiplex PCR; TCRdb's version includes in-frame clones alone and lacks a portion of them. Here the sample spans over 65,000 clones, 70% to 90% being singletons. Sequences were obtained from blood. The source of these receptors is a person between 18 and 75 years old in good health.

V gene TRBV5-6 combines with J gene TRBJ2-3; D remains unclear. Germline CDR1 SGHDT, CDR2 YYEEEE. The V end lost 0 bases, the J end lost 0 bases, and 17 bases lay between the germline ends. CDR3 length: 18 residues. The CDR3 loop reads CASSLVYLGVSSTDTQYF. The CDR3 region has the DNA TGTGCCAGCAGCTTGGTGTACCTAGGTGTTTCTAGCACAGATACGCAGTATTTT.

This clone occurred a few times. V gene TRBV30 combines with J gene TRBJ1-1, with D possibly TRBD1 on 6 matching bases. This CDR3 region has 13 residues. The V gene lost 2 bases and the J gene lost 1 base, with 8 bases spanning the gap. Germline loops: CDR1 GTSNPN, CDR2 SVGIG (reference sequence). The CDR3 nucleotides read TGTGCCTGGAGTAGACAGGCGAACACTGAAGCTTTCTTT. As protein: CAWSRQANTEAFF.

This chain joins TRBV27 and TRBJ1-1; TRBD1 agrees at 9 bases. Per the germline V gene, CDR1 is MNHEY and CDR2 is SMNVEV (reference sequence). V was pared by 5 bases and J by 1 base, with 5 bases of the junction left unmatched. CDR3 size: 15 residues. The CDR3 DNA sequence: TGTGCCAGCAGTGGACCGGGACAGGGGAACACTGAAGCTTTCTTT. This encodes CASSGPGQGNTEAFF.

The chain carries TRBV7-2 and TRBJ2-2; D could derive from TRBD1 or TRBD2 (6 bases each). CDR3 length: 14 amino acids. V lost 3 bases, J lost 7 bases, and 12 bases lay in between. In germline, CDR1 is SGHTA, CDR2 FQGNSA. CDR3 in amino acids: CASSLRRGDGELFF. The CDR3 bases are TGTGCCAGCAGCTTGCGTAGGGGGGACGGGGAGCTGTTTTTT.

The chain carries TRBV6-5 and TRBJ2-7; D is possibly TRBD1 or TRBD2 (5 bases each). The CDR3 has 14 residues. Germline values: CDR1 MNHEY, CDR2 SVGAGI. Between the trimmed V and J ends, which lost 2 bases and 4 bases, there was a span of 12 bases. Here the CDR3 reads CASSYTGTVYEQYF. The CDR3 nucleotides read TGTGCCAGCAGTTACACCGGGACCGTGTACGAGCAGTACTTC.

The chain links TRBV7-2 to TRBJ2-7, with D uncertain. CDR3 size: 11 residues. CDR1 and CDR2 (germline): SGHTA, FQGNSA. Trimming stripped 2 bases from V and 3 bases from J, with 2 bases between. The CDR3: CASSLFYEQYF. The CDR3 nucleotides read TGTGCCAGCAGCTTATTCTACGAGCAGTACTTC.

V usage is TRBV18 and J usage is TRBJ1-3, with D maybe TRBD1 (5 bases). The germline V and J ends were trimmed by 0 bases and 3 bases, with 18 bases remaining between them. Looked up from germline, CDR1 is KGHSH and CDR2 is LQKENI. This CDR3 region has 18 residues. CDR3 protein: CASSPPNFGAPSGNTIYF. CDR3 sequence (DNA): TGTGCCAGCTCACCACCGAATTTTGGGGCTCCTAGTGGAAACACCATATATTTT.

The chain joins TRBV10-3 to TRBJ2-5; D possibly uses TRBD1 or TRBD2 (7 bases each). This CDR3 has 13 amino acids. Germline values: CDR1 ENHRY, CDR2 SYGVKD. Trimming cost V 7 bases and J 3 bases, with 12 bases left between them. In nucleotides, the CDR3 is TGTGCCATCACACAGGGGAGGGAAGAGACCCAGTACTTC. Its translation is CAITQGREETQYF.

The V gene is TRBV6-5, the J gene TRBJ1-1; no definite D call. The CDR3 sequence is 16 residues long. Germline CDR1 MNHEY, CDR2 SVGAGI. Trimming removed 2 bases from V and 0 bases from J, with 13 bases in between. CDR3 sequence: CASSYRSGIMNTEAFF. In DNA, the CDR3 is TGTGCCAGCAGTTACCGATCAGGCATCATGAACACTGAAGCTTTCTTT.

The CDR3 DNA follows: TGTGCCAGCGGGCGAGCTCCCTACAATGAGCAGTTCTTC. Its translation: CASGRAPYNEQFF. The chain uses TRBV7-2 and TRBJ2-1; D is ambiguous. This CDR3 comprises 13 residues. Trimming took 8 bases from V and 2 from J, leaving 10 bases between them. CDR1 and CDR2 from the germline V gene are SGHTA and FQGNSA.

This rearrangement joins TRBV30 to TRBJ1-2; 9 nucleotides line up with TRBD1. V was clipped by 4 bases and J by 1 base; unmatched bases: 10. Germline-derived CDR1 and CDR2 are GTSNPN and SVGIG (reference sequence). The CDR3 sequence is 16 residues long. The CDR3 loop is CAWTYYGTGSNYGYTF. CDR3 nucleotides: TGTGCCTGGACCTACTATGGGACAGGGAGTAACTATGGCTACACCTTC.

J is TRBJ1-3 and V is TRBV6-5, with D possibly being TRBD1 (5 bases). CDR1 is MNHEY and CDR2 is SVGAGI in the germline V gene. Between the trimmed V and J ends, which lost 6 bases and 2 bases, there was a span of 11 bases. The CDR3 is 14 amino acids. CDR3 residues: CASRPGGAGNTIYF. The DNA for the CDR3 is TGTGCCAGCAGGCCGGGGGGGGCTGGAAACACCATATATTTT.

CDR3 nucleotides: TGTGCCAGCAGCCCCTTTGGCAATGAGCAGTTCTTC. Its protein product is CASSPFGNEQFF. This rearrangement joins TRBV11-2 to TRBJ2-1; D is undetermined. The germline V and J ends were trimmed by 5 bases and 6 bases, with 8 bases remaining between them. This CDR3 comprises 12 residues. Germline V CDR1 and CDR2: SGHAT, FQNNGV.

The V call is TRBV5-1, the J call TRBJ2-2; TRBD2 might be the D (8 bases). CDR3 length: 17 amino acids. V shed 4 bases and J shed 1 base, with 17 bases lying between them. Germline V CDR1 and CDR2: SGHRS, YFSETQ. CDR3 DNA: TGCGCCAGCAGCCCGGGACAGCGGGGGAAGAACACCGGGGAGCTGTTTTTT. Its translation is CASSPGQRGKNTGELFF.

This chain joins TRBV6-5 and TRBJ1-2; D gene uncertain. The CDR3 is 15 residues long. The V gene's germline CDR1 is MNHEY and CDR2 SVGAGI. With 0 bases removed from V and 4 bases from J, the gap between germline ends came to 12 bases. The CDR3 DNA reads TGTGCCAGCAGTTACTCGAGTCCCAGCTCCTATGGCTACACCTTC. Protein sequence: CASSYSSPSSYGYTF.

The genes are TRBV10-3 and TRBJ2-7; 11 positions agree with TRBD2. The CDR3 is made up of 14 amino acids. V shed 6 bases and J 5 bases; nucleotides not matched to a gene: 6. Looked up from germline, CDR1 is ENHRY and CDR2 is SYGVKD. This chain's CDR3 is CAIRLSGGADEQYF. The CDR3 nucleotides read TGTGCCATCAGACTTAGCGGGGGGGCCGACGAGCAGTACTTC.

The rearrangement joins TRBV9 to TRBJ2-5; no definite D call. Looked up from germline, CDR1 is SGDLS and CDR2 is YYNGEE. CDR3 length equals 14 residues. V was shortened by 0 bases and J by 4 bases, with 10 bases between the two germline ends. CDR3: CASSVVSGGETQYF. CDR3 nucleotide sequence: TGTGCCAGCAGCGTAGTCAGTGGCGGAGAGACCCAGTACTTC.

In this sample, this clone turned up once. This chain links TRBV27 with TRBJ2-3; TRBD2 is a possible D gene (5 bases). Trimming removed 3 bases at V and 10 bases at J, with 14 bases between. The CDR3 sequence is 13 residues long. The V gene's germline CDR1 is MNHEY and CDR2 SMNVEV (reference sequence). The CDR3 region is CASSFTAGTAQYF. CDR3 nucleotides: TGTGCCAGCAGTTTCACCGCGGGTACGGCGCAGTATTTT.

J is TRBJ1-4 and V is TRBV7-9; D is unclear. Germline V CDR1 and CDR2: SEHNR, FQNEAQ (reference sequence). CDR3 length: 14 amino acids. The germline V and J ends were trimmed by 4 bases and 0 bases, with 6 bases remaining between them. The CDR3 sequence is CASSYLATNEKLFF. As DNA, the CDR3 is TGTGCCAGCAGCTATCTAGCAACTAATGAAAAACTGTTTTTT.

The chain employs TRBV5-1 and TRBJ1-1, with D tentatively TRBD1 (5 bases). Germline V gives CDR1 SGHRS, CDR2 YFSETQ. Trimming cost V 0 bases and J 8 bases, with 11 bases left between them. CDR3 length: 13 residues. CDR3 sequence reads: CASSLVSGTEAFF. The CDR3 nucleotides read TGCGCCAGCAGCTTGGTGTCAGGGACCGAAGCTTTCTTT.

CDR3 in amino acids: CASQSYSNQPQHF. The CDR3 nucleotides are TGTGCCAGCCAATCCTATAGCAATCAGCCCCAGCATTTT. This chain links TRBV28 with TRBJ1-5; unclear D gene. The CDR3 has 13 residues. V dropped 8 bases and J dropped 0 bases, with 8 bases sitting between them. Germline V CDR1 and CDR2: MDHEN, SYDVKM.

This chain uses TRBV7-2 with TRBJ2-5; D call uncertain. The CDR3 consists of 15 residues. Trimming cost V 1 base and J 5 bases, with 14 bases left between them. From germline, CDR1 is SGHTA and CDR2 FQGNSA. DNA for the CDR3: TGTGCCAGCAGCTTAGTGGACCCCCCGTGGGAGACCCAGTACTTC. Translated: CASSLVDPPWETQYF.

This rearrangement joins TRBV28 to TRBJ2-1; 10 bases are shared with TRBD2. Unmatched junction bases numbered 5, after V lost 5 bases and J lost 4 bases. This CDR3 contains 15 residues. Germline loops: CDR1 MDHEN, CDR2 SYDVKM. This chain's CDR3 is CASSLAGEGYNEQFF. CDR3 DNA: TGTGCCAGCAGTCTAGCGGGAGAAGGGTACAATGAGCAGTTCTTC.

For the CDR3, the DNA is TGTGCCAGCAGTCGATCTCTTGGAGAGACCCAGTACTTC. Translation: CASSRSLGETQYF. V gene TRBV7-9 combines with J gene TRBJ2-5; D uncertain. Trimming left V 6 bases short and J 4 bases short, with 12 bases between. There are 13 residues in the CDR3. Germline lookup yields CDR1 SEHNR and CDR2 FQNEAQ (reference sequence). Looking up the rest from reference TRBV7-9 and TRBJ2-5 gives the full variable domain: DTGVSQNPRHKITKRGQNVTFRCDPISEHNRLYWYRQTLGQGPEFLTYFQNEAQLEKSRLLSDRFSAERPKGSFSTLEIQRTEQGDSAMYLCASSRSLGETQYFGPGTRLLVL.

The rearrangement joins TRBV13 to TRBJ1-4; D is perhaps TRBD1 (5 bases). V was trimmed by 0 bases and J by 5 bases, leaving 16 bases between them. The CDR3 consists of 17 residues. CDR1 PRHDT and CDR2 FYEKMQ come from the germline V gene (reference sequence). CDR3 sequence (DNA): TGTGCCAGCAGCTTAGGACAGGCTAATGGTGTGAATGAAAAACTGTTTTTT. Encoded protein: CASSLGQANGVNEKLFF.

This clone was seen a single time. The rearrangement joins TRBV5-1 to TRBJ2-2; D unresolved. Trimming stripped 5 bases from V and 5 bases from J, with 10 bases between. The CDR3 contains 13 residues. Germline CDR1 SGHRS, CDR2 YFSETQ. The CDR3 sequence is CASRSRQTGELFF. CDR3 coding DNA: TGCGCCAGCAGAAGCCGGCAGACCGGGGAGCTGTTTTTT.

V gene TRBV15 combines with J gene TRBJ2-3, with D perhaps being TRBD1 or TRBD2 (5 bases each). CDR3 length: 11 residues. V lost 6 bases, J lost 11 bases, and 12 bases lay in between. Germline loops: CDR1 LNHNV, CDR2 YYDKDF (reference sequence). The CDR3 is CATSQGRLQYF. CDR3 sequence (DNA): TGTGCCACCAGTCAGGGACGCCTGCAGTATTTT.

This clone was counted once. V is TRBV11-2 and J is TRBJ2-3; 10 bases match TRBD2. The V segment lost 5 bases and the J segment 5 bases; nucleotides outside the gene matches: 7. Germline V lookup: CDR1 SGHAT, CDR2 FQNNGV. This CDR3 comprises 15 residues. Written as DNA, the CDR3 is TGTGCCAGCAGCAGCCAGCGGGGGGGCCTAGATACGCAGTATTTT. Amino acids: CASSSQRGGLDTQYF.